The 23 T cell receptor beta chains given below trace back to one sample, sequenced in a study of CD8 T cells in ankylosing spondylitis. Whole-study findings and limits: It appeared that ankylosing spondylitis blood was characterized by a TCR beta motif of fewer than 10 highly homologous variants.

TCRdb re-analysed the 5' RACE reads in MiXCR, keeping a single row per CDR3 protein. Of approximately 500,000 distinct CDR3 sequences listed, approximately 12% were seen once; the top ten hold about 6.8%. No antigen has been identified for these receptors. The sequenced sample was blood, either unsorted or a sorted T cell fraction (not recorded which). Receptor source: a male donor with ankylosing spondylitis.

The rearrangement uses TRBV12-3 or TRBV12-4 and TRBJ2-7, with 10 nucleotides matching TRBD1. The CDR3 has 14 amino acids. The trim removed 6 bases at V and 2 bases at J, leaving 4 bases unmatched. The CDR3 DNA reads as TGTGCCAGCAGGATAGGGACAGGGGCCTACGAGCAGTACTTC. Amino acid sequence: CASRIGTGAYEQYF.

This chain joins TRBV12-3 or TRBV12-4 and TRBJ2-4; D not resolved. Between the trimmed V and J ends, which lost 1 base and 7 bases, there was a span of 8 bases. The CDR3 is 13 amino acids. The CDR3 region has the DNA TGTGCCAGCAGTTTAGGGCATGGCAACATTCAGTACTTC. Amino acids: CASSLGHGNIQYF.

In this sample, this clonotype turned up a few times. The CDR3 loop is CASRKTGTSRDNEQFF. The CDR3 DNA reads TGTGCCAGCAGGAAGACCGGGACTAGCAGGGACAATGAGCAGTTCTTC. The chain links TRBV27 to TRBJ2-1; TRBD2 matches 9 bases. The CDR3 spans 16 residues. Trimming removed 6 bases from V and 5 bases from J; junction bases left unmatched: 11. From germline, CDR1 is MNHEY and CDR2 SMNVEV (reference sequence).

The V and J genes are TRBV15 and TRBJ2-3; D may correspond to TRBD1 or TRBD2 (6 bases each). CDR3 length: 13 residues. CDR1 LNHNV and CDR2 YYDKDF come from the germline V gene (reference sequence). The V gene lost 11 bases and the J gene lost 6 bases, with 18 bases spanning the gap. The CDR3 bases are TGTGCCTCAGGGGCGGGGAGCGAGGATACGCAGTATTTT. Amino acid sequence: CASGAGSEDTQYF. Looking up the rest from reference TRBV15 and TRBJ2-3 gives the full variable domain: DAMVIQNPRYQVTQFGKPVTLSCSQTLNHNVMYWYQQKSSQAPKLLFHYYDKDFNNEADTPDNFQSRRPNTSFCFLDIRSPGLGDTAMYLCASGAGSEDTQYFGPGTRLTVL.

This clonotype was counted between two and nine times. The rearrangement uses TRBV2 and TRBJ2-3; D remains unclear. The CDR3 covers 14 residues. V was trimmed by 4 bases and J by 2 bases, leaving 10 bases between them. Per germline, CDR1 SNHLY and CDR2 FYNNEI. The CDR3 DNA reads as TGTGCCAGCAGTGTCGGGCTTTTCACAGATACGCAGTATTTT. Translation: CASSVGLFTDTQYF.

In this sample, this clonotype turned up a few times. The CDR3, as DNA: TGTGCCAGCAGCTCATCAAATTGGGCTAACAATGAGCAGTTCTTC. Translating gives CASSSSNWANNEQFF. The chain couples TRBV7-9 to TRBJ2-1; D remains ambiguous. Trimming removed 4 bases at V and 5 bases at J, with 15 bases between. The length of the CDR3 is 15 residues. The germline V gene encodes CDR1 SEHNR and CDR2 FQNEAQ (reference sequence).

The chain uses TRBV7-9 and TRBJ1-2, with D perhaps TRBD1 (6 bases). CDR3 size: 16 residues. Germline CDR1 reads SEHNR; CDR2 reads FQNEAQ (reference sequence). The V and J ends lost 3 bases and 4 bases respectively, with 18 bases between them. In nucleotides, the CDR3 is TGTGCCAGCAGCTTTATAGACCTCGACAGGACCTATGGCTACACCTTC. It codes for CASSFIDLDRTYGYTF.

The chain is built from TRBV21-1 and TRBJ2-3; whether TRBD2, the table's D call, matches the DNA was not checked. TRBV21-1 is labeled a pseudogene. The CDR3 consists of 16 residues. The CDR3 coding sequence is TGTGCCAGCAGCACACAGCGGGAGGTCGGCACAGATACGCAGTATTTT. This encodes CASSTQREVGTDTQYF.

The chain employs TRBV20-1 and TRBJ1-1; 9 positions match TRBD1. Per the germline V gene, CDR1 is DFQATT and CDR2 is SNEGSKA (reference sequence). Trimming cost V 0 bases and J 8 bases; bases outside gene matches: 13. This CDR3 is built from 16 residues. The CDR3 protein is CSARDPRDREVREAFF. CDR3 bases: TGCAGTGCTAGAGATCCCCGGGACAGGGAGGTGAGGGAAGCTTTCTTT.

The rearrangement uses TRBV24-1 and TRBJ2-5; possible D gene TRBD2, 5 bases. Germline V gene data show CDR1 as KGHDR and CDR2 as SFDVKD. The CDR3 has 15 amino acids. V was cut by 1 base and J by 5 bases, with 13 bases left in between. Here the CDR3 reads CATSDFRGSGETQYF. CDR3 sequence (DNA): TGTGCCACCAGTGATTTCCGAGGGAGTGGGGAGACCCAGTACTTC.

This clonotype was counted a few times. The genes are TRBV3-1 and TRBJ2-7; D is ambiguous. Trimming took 2 bases from V and 6 from J, leaving 11 bases between them. The CDR3 sequence is 13 residues long. Germline V gene sequence: CDR1 LGHDT, CDR2 YNNKEL (reference sequence). CDR3 bases: TGTGCCAGCAGCCAAACCGGCCAGCTCGAGCAGTACTTC. Translation gives CASSQTGQLEQYF.

Details on this clonotype: Mismatch with germline at one junction end may stem from a read error. The V call is TRBV20-1, the J call TRBJ2-3, with 11 bases that match TRBD2. The V gene's germline CDR1 is DFQATT and CDR2 SNEGSKA (reference sequence). The CDR3 runs 17 residues. The CDR3 loop reads CCAPHPGSGRAARPQYF. In DNA form, the CDR3 reads TGCTGTGCTCCCCATCCGGGTAGCGGGAGGGCCGCCCGACCCCAGTATTTT.

This clonotype was counted many times. The chain has TRBV9 and TRBJ2-5; D not resolved. The CDR3 runs 15 residues. Between the trimmed V and J ends, which lost 0 bases and 0 bases, there was a span of 9 bases. From germline, CDR1 is SGDLS and CDR2 YYNGEE. CDR3 in amino acids: CASSVDSGYQETQYF. The CDR3 DNA is TGTGCCAGCAGCGTAGATTCAGGCTACCAAGAGACCCAGTACTTC.

V and J are TRBV20-1 and TRBJ1-2; maybe TRBD1 (5 bases). In germline, CDR1 is DFQATT, CDR2 SNEGSKA (reference sequence). The CDR3 totals 10 residues. CDR3: CSLTGNGYTF. The CDR3 nucleotides read TGCAGCCTCACAGGAAATGGCTACACCTTC.

There are a few counts of this clonotype. In DNA, the CDR3 is TGTGCCAGCAGCTTAGATAACAGGGGGAACGAGCAGTACTTC. Its translation is CASSLDNRGNEQYF. V gene TRBV11-2 combines with J gene TRBJ2-7; 8 nucleotides line up with TRBD1. With 0 bases clipped from V and 5 bases from J, the junction kept 3 bases outside the gene matches. Germline-derived CDR1 and CDR2 are SGHAT and FQNNGV. The CDR3 consists of 14 residues.

The chain joins TRBV14 to TRBJ2-2; 12 bases map to TRBD2. Germline V lookup: CDR1 SGHDN, CDR2 FVKESK. The junction had 7 bases not matched to a gene; V was cut back by 4 bases and J by 7 bases. The CDR3 has 16 residues. Here the CDR3 reads CASSPRLAGEGGELFF. CDR3 bases: TGTGCCAGCAGCCCGAGACTAGCGGGAGAAGGCGGGGAGCTGTTTTTT.

The chain combines TRBV29-1 with TRBJ2-5; weak D call: TRBD2 (5 bases). CDR3 size: 11 residues. V lost 4 bases and J lost 6, with 9 bases in between. Germline CDR1 reads SQVTM; CDR2 reads ANQGSEA. CDR3 nucleotide sequence: TGCAGCGTTGGGGGAGCTCAGACCCAGTACTTC. This sequence encodes CSVGGAQTQYF.

This clonotype was found a few times. The CDR3 DNA follows: TGTGCCAGCAGTGAAAATGGACAGCGCTATGGCTACACCTTC. Amino acids: CASSENGQRYGYTF. The rearrangement joins TRBV25-1 to TRBJ1-2, with a possible D match to TRBD1 (6 bases). The CDR3 extends over 14 amino acids. Looked up from germline, CDR1 is MGHDK and CDR2 is SYGVNS. Trimming stripped 2 bases from V and 4 bases from J, with 11 bases between.

The rearrangement links TRBV6-1 to TRBJ1-3; 7 nucleotides agree with TRBD1. After removal of 6 bases from V and 6 bases from J, the junction contained 11 bases not matched to a gene. Germline V gives CDR1 MNHNS, CDR2 SASEGT. The CDR3 extends over 15 amino acids. The CDR3 DNA reads as TGTGCCAGCAGGGCTAAGACAGGGTTCCAAAACACCATATATTTT. Encoded protein: CASRAKTGFQNTIYF.

A remark on this clonotype: Since no conserved phenylalanine or tryptophan closes the CDR3, a read error is the likely cause. This chain links TRBV6-2 or TRBV6-3 with TRBJ2-7; D call uncertain. The ends were cut back, 2 bases at V and 0 bases at J, with 14 bases in the middle. Germline V gives CDR1 MNHEY, CDR2 SVGEGT. This CDR3 region has 16 residues. CDR3 DNA sequence: TGTGCCAGCAGTTACACCAAAGGCCGTTACTCCTACGAGCAGTACTAC. This gives the protein CASSYTKGRYSYEQYY.

The genes are TRBV11-3 and TRBJ2-1; weak D call: TRBD2 (6 bases). Deletions cut 5 bases from V and 8 bases from J, with 16 bases between. CDR3 length: 14 amino acids. Germline values: CDR1 SGHNT, CDR2 YENEEA. DNA of the CDR3: TGTGCCAGCAGCGCAACCGGGACTCTGGATGAGCAGTTCTTC. Translation: CASSATGTLDEQFF.

V is TRBV20-1 and J is TRBJ1-3; 7 nucleotides align to TRBD1. CDR1 is DFQATT and CDR2 is SNEGSKA in the germline V gene (reference sequence). There are 12 residues in the CDR3. V shed 4 bases, J shed 7 bases, and the junction held 4 bases outside the gene matches. The DNA for the CDR3 is TGCAGTGCTACCCCAGGGGGGAACACCATATATTTT. Its translation: CSATPGGNTIYF.

This clonotype was recorded a few times. The chain recombines TRBV10-3 with TRBJ1-4, with TRBD1 matching over 8 bases. Trimming at V came to 0 bases and at J to 3 bases, leaving 9 bases not matched to a gene. Germline V gene lookup returns CDR1 ENHRY and CDR2 SYGVKD. The CDR3 is made up of 18 amino acids. CDR3 nucleotides: TGTGCCATCAGTGAGTCGATGACAGGGGAATCGGCTAATGAAAAACTGTTTTTT. Protein: CAISESMTGESANEKLFF.